This T cell receptor beta chain was identified in a study of Graves' ophthalmopathy and Graves' hyperthyroidism. This clonotype occurred many times. Its matching antigen is unknown. Amplification targeted the TCR beta CDR3 regions, with RNA transcripts as the source material. HTBI primers served in a first-round RT-PCR, which a second-round multiplex PCR followed. MiXCR, run by TCRdb on the multiplex PCR reads, gives a single entry per CDR3 protein. Here the sample spans around 1,000,000 distinct CDR3 sequences, about two fifths being singletons. Study outcomes and limitations: The authors also found most expanded thyroid clonotypes above 0.001 frequency in blood. Using a 13-signature model, the authors split ophthalmopathy from stable hyperthyroidism, with around 85% sensitivity and 81.08% specificity. The model forecast ophthalmopathy progression, reaching roughly 64% sensitivity and 72% to 75% specificity.

Additional autoimmune diseases, uncontrolled infections, pregnancy or lactation disqualified patients. The germline gives CDR1 DFQATT, CDR2 SNEGSKA (reference sequence). Trimming shortened V by 3 bases and J by 7 bases, and 13 bases separated the two germline ends. This CDR3 is 13 amino acids long. Material for sequencing was peripheral blood or thyroid tissue (not recorded which). The rearrangement links TRBV20-1 to TRBJ1-5; TRBD1 might be the D (6 bases). The clonotype was recovered from an adult man with Graves' hyperthyroidism. Here the CDR3 DNA reads TGCAGTGCTAGGCCCGGGGGCGGACAGCCCCAGCATTTT. This sequence encodes CSARPGGGQPQHF.